The following is a T cell receptor (beta chain) sequence with its context. The data stem from a study of radiotherapy plus CTLA-4 blockade in lung cancer. V lost 1 base, J lost 4 bases, and 12 bases lay in between. The CDR3 loop spans 15 amino acids. Germline values: CDR1 LGHNA, CDR2 YSLEER. This table comes from immunoSEQ multiplex PCR, and its TCRdb copy is limited to in-frame clones, with some not included. The data contain around 56,000 clones, less than 80% of them singletons. The receptor was derived from a human donor with non-small cell lung cancer who had a complete response to radiotherapy plus ipilimumab. This chain joins TRBV4-3 and TRBJ2-3, with D possibly TRBD2 on 5 matching bases. The sample in question was peripheral blood, obtained from a patient treated with radiotherapy plus ipilimumab. CDR3 amino acids: CASSQGGVMADTQYF. The CDR3 DNA sequence: TGCGCCAGCAGCCAAGGGGGAGTTATGGCAGATACGCAGTATTTT.